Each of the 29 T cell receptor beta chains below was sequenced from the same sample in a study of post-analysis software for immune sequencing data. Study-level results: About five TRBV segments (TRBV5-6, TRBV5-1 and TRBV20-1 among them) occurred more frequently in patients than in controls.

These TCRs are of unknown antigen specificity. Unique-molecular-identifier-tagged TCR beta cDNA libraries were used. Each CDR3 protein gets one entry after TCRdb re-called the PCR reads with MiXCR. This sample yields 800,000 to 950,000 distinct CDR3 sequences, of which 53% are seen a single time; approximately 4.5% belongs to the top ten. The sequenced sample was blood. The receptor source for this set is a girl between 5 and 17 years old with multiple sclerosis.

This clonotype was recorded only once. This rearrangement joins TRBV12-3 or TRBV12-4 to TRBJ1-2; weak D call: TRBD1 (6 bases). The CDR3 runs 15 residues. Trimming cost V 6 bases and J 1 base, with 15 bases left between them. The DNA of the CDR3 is TGTGCCAGCAGCCCAGGGACACTTCTTAACTATGGCTACACCTTC. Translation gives CASSPGTLLNYGYTF.

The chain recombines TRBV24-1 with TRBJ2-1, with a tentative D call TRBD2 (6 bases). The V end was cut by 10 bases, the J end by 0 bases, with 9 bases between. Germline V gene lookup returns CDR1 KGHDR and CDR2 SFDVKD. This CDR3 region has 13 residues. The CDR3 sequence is CATRGSSYNEQFF. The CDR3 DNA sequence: TGTGCCACGCGGGGTAGCTCCTACAATGAGCAGTTCTTC.

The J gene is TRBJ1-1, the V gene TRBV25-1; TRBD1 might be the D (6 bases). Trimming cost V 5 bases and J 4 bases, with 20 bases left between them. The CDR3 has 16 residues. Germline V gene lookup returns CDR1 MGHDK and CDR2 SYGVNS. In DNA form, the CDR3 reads TGTGCCAGCAGTCCTATCGGGGGCGGTGGTAGCACTGAAGCTTTCTTT. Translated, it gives CASSPIGGGGSTEAFF.

The CDR3 sequence: CASSWTQGYEQYF. The CDR3 coding sequence is TGCGCCAGCAGCTGGACTCAGGGCTACGAGCAGTACTTC. This chain uses TRBV5-1 with TRBJ2-7; D could derive from TRBD1 or TRBD2 (5 bases each). The CDR3 spans 13 residues. CDR1 and CDR2 from the germline V gene are SGHRS and YFSETQ. Trimming took 3 bases from V and 3 from J, leaving 10 bases between them. The whole variable domain, filled in from reference TRBV5-1 and TRBJ2-7, reads KAGVTQTPRYLIKTRGQQVTLSCSPISGHRSVSWYQQTPGQGLQFLFEYFSETQRNKGNFPGRFSGRQFSNSRSEMNVSTLELGDSALYLCASSWTQGYEQYFGPGTRLTVT.

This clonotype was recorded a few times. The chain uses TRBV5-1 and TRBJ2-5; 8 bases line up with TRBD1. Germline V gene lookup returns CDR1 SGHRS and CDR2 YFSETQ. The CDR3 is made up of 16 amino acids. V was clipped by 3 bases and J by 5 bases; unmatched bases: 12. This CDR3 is CASSSPRQGRWETQYF. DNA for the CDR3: TGCGCCAGCAGCTCACCGCGACAGGGGCGGTGGGAGACCCAGTACTTC.

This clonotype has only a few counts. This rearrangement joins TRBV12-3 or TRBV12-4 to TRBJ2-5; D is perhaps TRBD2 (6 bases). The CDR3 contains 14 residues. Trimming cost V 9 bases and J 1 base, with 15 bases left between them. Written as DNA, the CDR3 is TGTGCCAGTCGTAGGGACTCTCTCCAAGAGACCCAGTACTTC. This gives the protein CASRRDSLQETQYF.

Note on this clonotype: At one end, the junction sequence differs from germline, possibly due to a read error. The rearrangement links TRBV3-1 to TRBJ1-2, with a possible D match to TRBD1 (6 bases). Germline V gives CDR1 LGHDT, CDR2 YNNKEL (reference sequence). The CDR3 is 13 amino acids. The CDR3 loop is CASSQTRGYGYTF. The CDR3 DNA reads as TGTGCCAGCAGCCAAACCAGGGGCTATGGTTACACCTTC. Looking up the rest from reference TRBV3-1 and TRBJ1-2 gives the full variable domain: DTAVSQTPKYLVTQMGNDKSIKCEQNLGHDTMYWYKQDSKKFLKIMFSYNNKELIINETVPNRFSPKSPDKAHLNLHINSLELGDSAVYFCASSQTRGYGYTFGSGTRLTVV.

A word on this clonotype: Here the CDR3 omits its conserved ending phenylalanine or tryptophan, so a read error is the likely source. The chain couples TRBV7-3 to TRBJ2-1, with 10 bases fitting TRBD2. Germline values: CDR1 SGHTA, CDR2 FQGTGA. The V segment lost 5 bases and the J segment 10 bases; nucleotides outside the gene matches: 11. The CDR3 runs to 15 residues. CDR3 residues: CASSPLAGEVNEQFC. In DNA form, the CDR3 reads TGTGCCAGCAGCCCGCTAGCGGGAGAGGTCAACGAGCAGTTCTGC.

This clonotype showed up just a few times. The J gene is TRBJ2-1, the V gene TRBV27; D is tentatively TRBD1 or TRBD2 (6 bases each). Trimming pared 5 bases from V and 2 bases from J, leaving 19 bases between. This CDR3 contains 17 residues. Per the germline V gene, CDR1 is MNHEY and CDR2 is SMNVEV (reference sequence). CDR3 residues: CASSPTSAGGAYNEQFF. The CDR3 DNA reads TGTGCCAGCAGTCCAACCTCGGCCGGGGGCGCCTACAATGAGCAGTTCTTC.

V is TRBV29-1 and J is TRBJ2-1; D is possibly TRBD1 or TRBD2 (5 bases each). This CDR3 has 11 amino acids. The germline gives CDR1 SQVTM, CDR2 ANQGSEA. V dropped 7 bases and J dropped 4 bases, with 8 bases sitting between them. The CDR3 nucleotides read TGCAGCGGGGACGTATACAATGAGCAGTTCTTC. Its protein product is CSGDVYNEQFF.

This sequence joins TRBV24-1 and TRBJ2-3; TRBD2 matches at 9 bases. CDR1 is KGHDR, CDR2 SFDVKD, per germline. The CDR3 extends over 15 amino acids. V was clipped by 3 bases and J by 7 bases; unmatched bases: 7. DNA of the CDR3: TGTGCCACCAGTGATAGCCGGACTAGCGTTTATACGCAGTATTTT. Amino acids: CATSDSRTSVYTQYF.

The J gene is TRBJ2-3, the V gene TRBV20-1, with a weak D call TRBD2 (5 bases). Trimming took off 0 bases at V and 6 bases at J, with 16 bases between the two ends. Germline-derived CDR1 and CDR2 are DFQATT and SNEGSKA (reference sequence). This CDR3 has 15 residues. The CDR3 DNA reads TGCAGTGCTAGAGATCCCGGACTGCCTTTTGATACGCAGTATTTT. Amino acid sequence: CSARDPGLPFDTQYF.

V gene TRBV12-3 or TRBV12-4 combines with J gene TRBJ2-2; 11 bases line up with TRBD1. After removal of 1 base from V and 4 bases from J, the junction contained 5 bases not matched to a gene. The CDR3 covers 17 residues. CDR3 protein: CASSLGWTGGFTGELFF. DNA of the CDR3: TGTGCCAGCAGTTTAGGTTGGACAGGGGGCTTCACCGGGGAGCTGTTTTTT.

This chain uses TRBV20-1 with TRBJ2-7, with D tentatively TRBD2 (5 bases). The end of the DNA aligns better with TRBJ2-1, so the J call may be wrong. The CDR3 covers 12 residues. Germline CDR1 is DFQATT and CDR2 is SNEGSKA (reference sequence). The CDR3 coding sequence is TGCAGTGCTAGTCCATCGGGGAATGAGCAGTTCTTC. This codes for CSASPSGNEQFF.

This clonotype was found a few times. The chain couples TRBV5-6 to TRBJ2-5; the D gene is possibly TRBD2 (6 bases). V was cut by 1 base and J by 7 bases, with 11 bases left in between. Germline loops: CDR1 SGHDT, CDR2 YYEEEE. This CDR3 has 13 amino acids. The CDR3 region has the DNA TGTGCCAGCAGCTTGATTAAGGAGGGGACCCAGTACTTC. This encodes CASSLIKEGTQYF. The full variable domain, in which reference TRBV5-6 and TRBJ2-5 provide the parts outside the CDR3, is DAGVTQSPTHLIKTRGQQVTLRCSPKSGHDTVSWYQQALGQGPQFIFQYYEEEERQRGNFPDRFSGHQFPNYSSELNVNALLLGDSALYLCASSLIKEGTQYFGPGTRLLVL.

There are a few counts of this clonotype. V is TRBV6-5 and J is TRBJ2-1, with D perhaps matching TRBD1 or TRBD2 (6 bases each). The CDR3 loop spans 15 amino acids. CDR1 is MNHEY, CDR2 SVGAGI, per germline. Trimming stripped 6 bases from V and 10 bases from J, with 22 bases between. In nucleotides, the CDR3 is TGTGCCAGCAGGACGGGGGCGATCAGTCCTACCGAGCAGTTCTTC. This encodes CASRTGAISPTEQFF.

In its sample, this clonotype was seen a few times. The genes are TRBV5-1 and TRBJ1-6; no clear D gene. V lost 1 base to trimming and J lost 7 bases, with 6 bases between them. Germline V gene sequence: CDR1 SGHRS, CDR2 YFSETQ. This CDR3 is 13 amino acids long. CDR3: CASSLLRNSPLHF. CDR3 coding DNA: TGCGCCAGCAGCTTGCTACGAAATTCACCCCTCCACTTT.

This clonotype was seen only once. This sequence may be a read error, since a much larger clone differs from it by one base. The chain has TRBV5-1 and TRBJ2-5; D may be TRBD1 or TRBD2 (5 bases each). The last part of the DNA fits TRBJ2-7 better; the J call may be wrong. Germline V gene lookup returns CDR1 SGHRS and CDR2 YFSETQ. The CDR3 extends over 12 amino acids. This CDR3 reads CVSSFTGLEQYF. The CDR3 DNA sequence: TGCGTCAGCAGCTTTACAGGACTCGAGCAGTACTTC.

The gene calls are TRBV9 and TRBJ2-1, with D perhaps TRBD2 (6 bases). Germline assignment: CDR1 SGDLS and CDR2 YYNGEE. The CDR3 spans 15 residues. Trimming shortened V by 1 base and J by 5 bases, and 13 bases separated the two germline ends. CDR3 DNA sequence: TGTGCCAGCAGCGTATTCGGGGGTAAAGACAATGAGCAGTTCTTC. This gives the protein CASSVFGGKDNEQFF.

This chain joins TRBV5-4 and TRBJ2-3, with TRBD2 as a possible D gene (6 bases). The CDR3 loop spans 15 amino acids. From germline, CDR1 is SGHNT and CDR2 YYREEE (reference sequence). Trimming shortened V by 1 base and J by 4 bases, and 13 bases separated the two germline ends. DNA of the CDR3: TGTGCCAGCAGCTTGACTAGCTCGGTCCCAGATACGCAGTATTTT. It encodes CASSLTSSVPDTQYF.

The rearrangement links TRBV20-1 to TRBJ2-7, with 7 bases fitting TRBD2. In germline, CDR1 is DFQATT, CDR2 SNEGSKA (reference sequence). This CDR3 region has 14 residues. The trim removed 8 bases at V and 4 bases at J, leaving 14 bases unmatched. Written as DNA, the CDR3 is TGCAGTACCAAAGGCGGGGGTCCATCATACGAGCAGTACTTC. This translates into CSTKGGGPSYEQYF.

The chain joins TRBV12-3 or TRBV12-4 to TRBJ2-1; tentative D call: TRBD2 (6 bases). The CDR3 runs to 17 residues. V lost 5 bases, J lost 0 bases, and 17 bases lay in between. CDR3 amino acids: CASSPPLAAGSYNEQFF. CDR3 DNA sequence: TGTGCCAGCAGTCCCCCTTTAGCGGCTGGCTCCTACAATGAGCAGTTCTTC.

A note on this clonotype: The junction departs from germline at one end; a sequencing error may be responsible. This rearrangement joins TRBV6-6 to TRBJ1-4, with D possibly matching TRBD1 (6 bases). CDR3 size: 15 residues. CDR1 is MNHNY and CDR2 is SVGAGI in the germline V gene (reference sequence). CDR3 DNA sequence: TGTGCCAGCAGTTTATATGGCAGGGGAGGTGAAGAACTGTTTTTT. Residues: CASSLYGRGGEELFF.

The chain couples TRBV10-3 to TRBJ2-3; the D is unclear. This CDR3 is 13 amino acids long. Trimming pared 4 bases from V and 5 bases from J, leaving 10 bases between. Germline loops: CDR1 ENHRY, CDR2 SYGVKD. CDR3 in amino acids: CAISVSPQDTQYF. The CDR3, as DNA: TGTGCCATCAGTGTGAGTCCTCAAGATACGCAGTATTTT.

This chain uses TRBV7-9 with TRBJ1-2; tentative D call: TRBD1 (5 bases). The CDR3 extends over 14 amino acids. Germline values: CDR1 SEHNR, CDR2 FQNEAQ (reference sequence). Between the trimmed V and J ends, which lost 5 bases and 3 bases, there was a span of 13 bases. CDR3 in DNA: TGTGCCAGCAGCCCCCGGGACGGATACTATGGCTACACCTTC. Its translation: CASSPRDGYYGYTF.

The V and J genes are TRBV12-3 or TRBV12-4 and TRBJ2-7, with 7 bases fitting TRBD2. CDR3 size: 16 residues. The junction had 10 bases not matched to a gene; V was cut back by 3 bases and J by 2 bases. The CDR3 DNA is TGTGCCAGCAGTTTGGGATACGGGAGGCGCCCCTACGAGCAGTACTTC. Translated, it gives CASSLGYGRRPYEQYF.

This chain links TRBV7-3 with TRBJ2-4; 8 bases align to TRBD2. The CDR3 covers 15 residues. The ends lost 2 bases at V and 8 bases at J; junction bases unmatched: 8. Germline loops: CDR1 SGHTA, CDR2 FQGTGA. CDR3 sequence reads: CASSLFGGDVDIQYF. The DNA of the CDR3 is TGTGCCAGCAGCTTATTCGGGGGGGATGTGGACATTCAGTACTTC.

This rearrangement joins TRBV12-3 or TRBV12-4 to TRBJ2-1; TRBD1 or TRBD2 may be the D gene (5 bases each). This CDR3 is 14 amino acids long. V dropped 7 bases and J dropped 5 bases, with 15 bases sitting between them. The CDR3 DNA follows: TGTGCCAGCAAAACCGGGACGGGGAACAATGAGCAGTTCTTC. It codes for CASKTGTGNNEQFF.

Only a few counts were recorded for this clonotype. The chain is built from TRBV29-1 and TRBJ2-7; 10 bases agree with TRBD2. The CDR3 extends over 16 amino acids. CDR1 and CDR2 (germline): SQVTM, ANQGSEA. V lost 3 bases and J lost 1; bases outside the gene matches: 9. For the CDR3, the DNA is TGCAGCGTTGAGGGGGCTAGCGGGAGAGGATCCTACGAGCAGTACTTC. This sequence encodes CSVEGASGRGSYEQYF.